This entry concerns a single TCR beta chain. In the source study's methods: Reference gene primer amplification in the assay estimated nucleated cell counts. Clones were sequenced by immunoSEQ multiplex PCR, and TCRdb holds only the in-frame ones, with some missing. V and J calls and clone size are given by that table; D and trimming were obtained from the DNA. The sample has about 190,000 clones; approximately 86% are singletons. The data are from a study of blood T cell repertoires in COVID-19. Study members were between roughly 18 and 100 years old and lived in 20 to 30 US regions. Researchers sorted participants into cohorts using their self-reported clinical history. This CDR3 is 14 amino acids long. Germline V gene lookup returns CDR1 MNHEY and CDR2 SVGAGI. V dropped 6 bases and J dropped 5; count of bases not matched to a gene: 9.

V usage is TRBV6-5 and J usage is TRBJ1-2; TRBD1 matches 7 bases. Material: PBMCs or T cells enriched from blood (not recorded which). The receptor's source is a woman aged 55-69 years with acute COVID-19. CDR3 nucleotides: TGTGCCAGCAGCCCCGGGACAGCCTTTTATGGCTACACCTTC. It encodes CASSPGTAFYGYTF.